The 32 T cell receptor beta chains below come from one sample, sequenced in a study of monozygotic twins with cystic fibrosis. Libraries were prepared by immunoSEQ multiplex PCR; TCRdb keeps only in-frame clonotypes and omits some of them. The sample holds about 7,500 clones, 94% seen once. Material for sequencing was blood. These receptors all stem from a boy aged 2 to 10 with cystic fibrosis.

The rearrangement uses TRBV2 and TRBJ1-2, with a tentative D call TRBD1 (6 bases). V was trimmed by 5 bases and J by 4 bases, leaving 14 bases between them. CDR1 SNHLY and CDR2 FYNNEI come from the germline V gene. The CDR3 covers 14 residues. This chain's CDR3 is CASSPDRAGYGYTF. DNA of the CDR3: TGTGCCAGCAGTCCGGACAGAGCAGGCTATGGCTACACCTTC.

The chain carries TRBV5-8 and TRBJ1-2; D gene unclear. With 2 bases removed from V and 3 bases from J, the gap between germline ends came to 8 bases. The CDR3 runs to 13 residues. CDR1 is SGHTS and CDR2 is YDEGEE in the germline V gene. The CDR3 DNA reads TGTGCCAGCAGCTTTTTTAGCGACTATGGCTACACCTTC. Residues: CASSFFSDYGYTF.

The V gene is TRBV4-2, the J gene TRBJ2-3; 7 bases map to TRBD1. CDR1 and CDR2 (germline): LGHNA, YNFKEQ. This CDR3 has 17 residues. With V trimmed by 0 bases and J by 2 bases, 8 bases remained unmatched. The CDR3 coding sequence is TGTGCCAGCAGCCAAGATATTAGGGGGCGGGTCACAGATACGCAGTATTTT. Translated: CASSQDIRGRVTDTQYF.

This clone was seen only once. The rearrangement links TRBV6-5 to TRBJ1-5, with 8 bases aligning to TRBD1. J gave up 2 bases and V 2 bases, and 2 bases lay outside the gene matches. CDR1 MNHEY and CDR2 SVGAGI come from the germline V gene. CDR3 length: 15 residues. The CDR3 nucleotides read TGTGCCAGCAGTTACGGACAGGGTGGCAATCAGCCCCAGCATTTT. Amino acid sequence: CASSYGQGGNQPQHF.

V and J are TRBV15 and TRBJ2-7; D may be TRBD1 (5 bases). CDR1 is LNHNV and CDR2 is YYDKDF in the germline V gene (reference sequence). This CDR3 has 14 residues. The V and J ends lost 1 base and 2 bases respectively, with 9 bases between them. CDR3: CATSRARQTYEQYF. The CDR3 nucleotides are TGTGCCACCAGCAGAGCGAGACAGACCTACGAGCAGTACTTC.

There are a few counts of this clone. V is TRBV9 and J is TRBJ1-1; 7 bases fit TRBD1. Germline V CDR1 and CDR2: SGDLS, YYNGEE. Trimming cost V 3 bases and J 4 bases; bases outside gene matches: 15. The CDR3 consists of 17 residues. The CDR3 DNA is TGTGCCAGCAGCGAGCCCGGACAGGAATCCTTTGGCACTGAAGCTTTCTTT. Translated: CASSEPGQESFGTEAFF.

The chain is built from TRBV7-3 and TRBJ2-3; no clear D gene. V was clipped by 5 bases and J by 4 bases, with 13 bases between them. This CDR3 is built from 14 residues. Germline assignment: CDR1 SGHTA and CDR2 FQGTGA. The CDR3 sequence is CASSPSPNSDTQYF. The CDR3 bases are TGTGCCAGCAGCCCCTCCCCGAACTCAGATACGCAGTATTTT.

This clone was seen once. The rearrangement links TRBV2 to TRBJ1-1; 7 positions agree with TRBD1. Germline trimming cut 7 bases from V and 1 base from J; bases unmatched to any gene: 3. This CDR3 is built from 13 residues. From germline, CDR1 is SNHLY and CDR2 FYNNEI. This CDR3 reads CASTQGENTEAFF. The CDR3 bases are TGTGCCAGCACCCAGGGGGAGAACACTGAAGCTTTCTTT.

This rearrangement joins TRBV9 to TRBJ2-1, with a tentative D call TRBD2 (7 bases). CDR3 size: 16 residues. Trimming took off 5 bases at V and 5 bases at J, with 20 bases between the two ends. Germline values: CDR1 SGDLS, CDR2 YYNGEE. The CDR3 bases are TGTGCCAGCAGTCCTAGAGGGCGGGGGCCTGACAATGAGCAGTTCTTC. Protein product: CASSPRGRGPDNEQFF.

This chain uses TRBV4-1 with TRBJ2-7; D is ambiguous. Trimming stripped 0 bases from V and 3 bases from J, with 15 bases between. Germline CDR1 MGHRA, CDR2 YSYEKL. This CDR3 has 16 amino acids. The DNA for the CDR3 is TGCGCCAGCAGCCAAGATCCAGGACGAGGAGACTACGAGCAGTACTTC. It yields the protein CASSQDPGRGDYEQYF.

The V call is TRBV29-1, the J call TRBJ2-1; 10 positions match TRBD2. This CDR3 region has 17 residues. CDR1 is SQVTM and CDR2 is ANQGSEA in the germline V gene. V lost 3 bases and J lost 1; bases outside the gene matches: 9. This CDR3 reads CSVDTSGEFTSYNEQFF. For the CDR3, the DNA is TGCAGCGTTGATACTAGCGGGGAGTTTACTTCCTACAATGAGCAGTTCTTC.

V is TRBV7-3 and J is TRBJ1-1, with D unresolved. V was pared by 9 bases and J by 3 bases, with 14 bases between. The length of the CDR3 is 13 residues. Per the germline V gene, CDR1 is SGHTA and CDR2 is FQGTGA. In DNA, the CDR3 is TGTGCCAGTTCTAGGGCAAGGGACACTGAAGCTTTCTTT. Its translation is CASSRARDTEAFF.

There are a few counts of this clone. The chain couples TRBV2 to TRBJ2-1; the D is unclear. The germline V and J ends were trimmed by 5 bases and 7 bases, with 12 bases remaining between them. The CDR3 spans 13 residues. Germline CDR1 SNHLY, CDR2 FYNNEI. The CDR3 loop reads CASSHDPPNEQFF. CDR3 nucleotides: TGTGCCAGCAGTCACGATCCGCCAAATGAGCAGTTCTTC.

The gene calls are TRBV7-8 and TRBJ2-7; the match to TRBD1 covers 10 bases. The CDR3 totals 14 residues. V lost 5 bases and J lost 4; bases outside the gene matches: 5. Germline values: CDR1 SGHVS, CDR2 FQNEAQ. CDR3 bases: TGTGCCAGCAGCCATAGGACAGGGGGATACGAGCAGTACTTC. Its protein is CASSHRTGGYEQYF.

The rearrangement joins TRBV2 to TRBJ2-3, with D maybe TRBD2 (5 bases). The germline gives CDR1 SNHLY, CDR2 FYNNEI. V lost 9 bases and J lost 5, with 9 bases in between. The CDR3 length is 11 residues. CDR3 nucleotide sequence: TGTGCCAGAGGAGAGGGAGATACGCAGTATTTT. This codes for CARGEGDTQYF. The full variable domain, completed using reference TRBV2 and TRBJ2-3, is EPEVTQTPSHQVTQMGQEVILRCVPISNHLYFYWYRQILGQKVEFLVSFYNNEISEKSEIFDDQFSVERPDGSNFTLKIRSTKLEDSAMYFCARGEGDTQYFGPGTRLTVL.

In its sample, this clone was seen once. The V and J genes are TRBV7-9 and TRBJ2-1; D is possibly TRBD1 or TRBD2 (5 bases each). This CDR3 is 15 amino acids long. Trimming took off 3 bases at V and 1 base at J, with 10 bases between the two ends. The V gene's germline CDR1 is SEHNR and CDR2 FQNEAQ (reference sequence). CDR3 bases: TGTGCCAGCAGCTTCCAGGGAGTATCCTACAATGAGCAGTTCTTC. This gives the protein CASSFQGVSYNEQFF.

The rearrangement links TRBV7-9 to TRBJ1-1, with unresolved D. V was trimmed by 5 bases and J by 4 bases, leaving 17 bases between them. The CDR3 contains 15 residues. Per germline, CDR1 SEHNR and CDR2 FQNEAQ (reference sequence). CDR3 region: CASSTSGLKGTEAFF. The CDR3 DNA reads TGTGCCAGCAGCACCTCGGGTCTAAAGGGCACTGAAGCTTTCTTT.

V gene TRBV7-2 combines with J gene TRBJ1-1; D is perhaps TRBD1 (6 bases). This CDR3 has 16 amino acids. Germline V gene lookup returns CDR1 SGHTA and CDR2 FQGNSA. V was cut by 5 bases and J by 0 bases, with 16 bases left in between. Written as DNA, the CDR3 is TGTGCCAGCAGCCCCCTAGGGGGGGCGTTGAACACTGAAGCTTTCTTT. It translates to CASSPLGGALNTEAFF.

The V gene is TRBV27, the J gene TRBJ2-3, with D tentatively TRBD1 (5 bases). This CDR3 is built from 13 residues. The V end lost 2 bases, the J end lost 4 bases, and 7 bases lay between the germline ends. Germline CDR1 MNHEY, CDR2 SMNVEV (reference sequence). The chain's CDR3 is CASSLQGADTQYF. The CDR3 coding sequence is TGTGCCAGCAGTTTACAGGGCGCAGATACGCAGTATTTT.

The chain is built from TRBV7-3 and TRBJ2-1, with TRBD2 matching over 7 bases. J lost 2 bases, V lost 5 bases, and 12 bases had no gene match. CDR3 size: 17 residues. Germline CDR1 and CDR2: SGHTA and FQGTGA. CDR3 nucleotide sequence: TGTGCCAGCAGCCCCCAGGCGGGGGTCGTCGCCTACAATGAGCAGTTCTTC. Its protein product is CASSPQAGVVAYNEQFF.

The chain links TRBV5-6 to TRBJ1-2; maybe TRBD1 (6 bases). V was shortened by 1 base and J by 8 bases, with 9 bases between the two germline ends. CDR1 and CDR2 from the germline V gene are SGHDT and YYEEEE. The CDR3 totals 12 residues. CDR3 DNA: TGTGCCAGCAGCTTGAACAGGGAAGGCTACACCTTC. It specifies CASSLNREGYTF. Full variable domain (outside the CDR3, taken from reference TRBV5-6 and TRBJ1-2): DAGVTQSPTHLIKTRGQQVTLRCSPKSGHDTVSWYQQALGQGPQFIFQYYEEEERQRGNFPDRFSGHQFPNYSSELNVNALLLGDSALYLCASSLNREGYTFGSGTRLTVV.

The chain uses TRBV2 and TRBJ2-7; TRBD2 aligns across 16 bases. With V trimmed by 7 bases and J by 6 bases, 12 bases remained unmatched. This CDR3 contains 17 residues. Germline values: CDR1 SNHLY, CDR2 FYNNEI. CDR3 sequence: CASNTNLGTSGGGEQYF. Written as DNA, the CDR3 is TGTGCCAGCAACACCAATTTAGGGACTAGCGGGGGGGGCGAGCAGTACTTC. Supplemented by reference TRBV2 and TRBJ2-7, the full variable domain reads EPEVTQTPSHQVTQMGQEVILRCVPISNHLYFYWYRQILGQKVEFLVSFYNNEISEKSEIFDDQFSVERPDGSNFTLKIRSTKLEDSAMYFCASNTNLGTSGGGEQYFGPGTRLTVT.

The J gene is TRBJ2-7, the V gene TRBV7-9; 8 bases are a match to TRBD1. CDR3 length: 14 residues. CDR1 and CDR2 from the germline V gene are SEHNR and FQNEAQ (reference sequence). The V segment lost 1 base and the J segment 7 bases; nucleotides outside the gene matches: 6. DNA of the CDR3: TGTGCCAGCAGCTTAGGCCAGGGGGCGCAAGAGCAGTACTTC. Its protein product is CASSLGQGAQEQYF.

This chain connects TRBV11-2 to TRBJ2-3; either TRBD1 or TRBD2 may supply D (5 bases each). CDR1 is SGHAT, CDR2 FQNNGV, per germline. This CDR3 region has 16 residues. The germline V and J ends were trimmed by 1 base and 1 base, with 12 bases remaining between them. CDR3 sequence reads: CASSLGDQGRTDTQYF. CDR3 nucleotides: TGTGCCAGCAGCTTAGGTGACCAGGGACGCACAGATACGCAGTATTTT. Looking up the rest from reference TRBV11-2 and TRBJ2-3 gives the full variable domain: EAGVAQSPRYKIIEKRQSVAFWCNPISGHATLYWYQQILGQGPKLLIQFQNNGVVDDSQLPKDRFSAERLKGVDSTLKIQPAKLEDSAVYLCASSLGDQGRTDTQYFGPGTRLTVL.

This chain uses TRBV6-1 with TRBJ2-7, with D hard to call. Between the trimmed V and J ends, which lost 6 bases and 2 bases, there was a span of 5 bases. This CDR3 comprises 11 residues. Germline V gene data show CDR1 as MNHNS and CDR2 as SASEGT. The CDR3, as DNA: TGTGCCAGCAGCGAAACCTACGAGCAGTACTTC. Its translation: CASSETYEQYF.

This chain connects TRBV4-2 to TRBJ2-3; tentative D call: TRBD2 (6 bases). The CDR3 runs to 17 residues. Germline-derived CDR1 and CDR2 are LGHNA and YNFKEQ. V shed 0 bases and J shed 2 bases, with 15 bases lying between them. For the CDR3, the DNA is TGTGCCAGCAGCCAAGAAAACGGGGGAGGAGTCACAGATACGCAGTATTTT. It codes for CASSQENGGGVTDTQYF.

The sample holds one count of this clone. The chain links TRBV4-1 to TRBJ1-6; a possible D gene is TRBD1 (5 bases). Between the trimmed V and J ends, which lost 0 bases and 7 bases, there was a span of 25 bases. The length of the CDR3 is 20 residues. Germline V lookup: CDR1 MGHRA, CDR2 YSYEKL. The CDR3 DNA reads as TGCGCCAGCAGCCAAGATCAGGGTGGGGCAGTGTGGCGAAGAAATTCACCCCTCCACTTT. This gives the protein CASSQDQGGAVWRRNSPLHF.

This clone was observed once. This rearrangement joins TRBV7-7 to TRBJ2-3; 10 bases map to TRBD2. With 5 bases clipped from V and 0 bases from J, the junction kept 5 bases outside the gene matches. The CDR3 runs to 16 residues. CDR1 SSHAT and CDR2 FNYEAQ come from the germline V gene (reference sequence). CDR3 sequence reads: CASSKGLAASTDTQYF. The CDR3 nucleotides are TGTGCCAGCAGCAAAGGACTAGCGGCGAGCACAGATACGCAGTATTTT. The whole variable domain, filled in from reference TRBV7-7 and TRBJ2-3, reads GAGVSQSPRYKVTKRGQDVTLRCDPISSHATLYWYQQALGQGPEFLTYFNYEAQPDKSGLPSDRFSAERPEGSISTLTIQRTEQRDSAMYRCASSKGLAASTDTQYFGPGTRLTVL.

This clone was seen a handful of times. V usage is TRBV7-2 and J usage is TRBJ2-2; perhaps TRBD2 as D (6 bases). This CDR3 comprises 16 residues. The germline CDR1 and CDR2 sequences are SGHTA and FQGNSA. With 3 bases removed from V and 5 bases from J, the gap between germline ends came to 16 bases. DNA for the CDR3: TGTGCCAGCAGCTTCTCTGCGGAGGGCGGAACCGGGGAGCTGTTTTTT. As protein: CASSFSAEGGTGELFF.

The V and J genes are TRBV6-4 and TRBJ2-3; the match to TRBD2 covers 9 bases. The CDR3 contains 16 residues. Germline V gives CDR1 MRHNA, CDR2 SNTAGT. The trim removed 0 bases at V and 5 bases at J, leaving 6 bases unmatched. The CDR3: CASSDSAGGRGDTQYF. The CDR3 DNA sequence: TGTGCCAGCAGTGACTCGGCGGGGGGGCGGGGAGATACGCAGTATTTT.

V gene TRBV5-4 combines with J gene TRBJ2-3, with 12 bases identical to TRBD2. With 1 base clipped from V and 2 bases from J, the junction kept 5 bases outside the gene matches. This CDR3 has 17 amino acids. Germline CDR1 and CDR2: SGHNT and YYREEE (reference sequence). CDR3 DNA: TGTGCCAGCAGCTTGATCCTAGCGGGGGGGCTCACAGATACGCAGTATTTT. Residues: CASSLILAGGLTDTQYF.

The CDR3 spells CASSKVWDRGVGETQYF. The CDR3 nucleotides read TGTGCCAGCAGCAAAGTGTGGGACAGGGGAGTCGGAGAGACCCAGTACTTC. V is TRBV21-1 and J is TRBJ2-5; the D segment call TRBD1 is taken from the table without a DNA check. TRBV21-1 is flagged as a pseudogene. This CDR3 comprises 17 residues.